The 23 T cell receptor beta chains reported below all come from one sample, sequenced in a study of shared clonotypes between healthy human individuals. Naive CD8 cells were CD45RO-negative, positively selected for CCR7, excluding terminally differentiated effector memory CD45RA+ cells. Method: immunoSEQ multiplex PCR; TCRdb's copy keeps in-frame clones and lacks some. The repertoire holds roughly 650,000 clones, with 95% to 96% as singletons. Sequencing used naive CD8+ T cells sorted from blood. Receptors were obtained from a woman in her twenties or thirties in good health.

This chain joins TRBV12-5 and TRBJ2-7, with 13 nucleotides matching TRBD2. CDR1 and CDR2 from the germline V gene are LGHNT and FRNRAP. V trimming: 4 bases; J trimming: 3 bases; junction bases outside the gene matches: 21. This CDR3 comprises 21 residues. In nucleotides, the CDR3 is TGTGCTAGTGGTTCCCAAAGGACAGGTACACGACTAGCGGGAGGAAGCTACGAGCAGTACTTC. This translates into CASGSQRTGTRLAGGSYEQYF.

This clone appeared a single time. The chain links TRBV5-4 to TRBJ2-3; 12 bases map to TRBD2. This CDR3 region has 18 residues. The ends lost 0 bases at V and 0 bases at J; junction bases unmatched: 5. CDR1 is SGHNT and CDR2 is YYREEE in the germline V gene (reference sequence). The CDR3 DNA reads as TGTGCCAGCAGCTTGGGTGCAGGACTAGCGGGAAGCACAGATACGCAGTATTTT. Residues: CASSLGAGLAGSTDTQYF.

The V gene is TRBV6-5, the J gene TRBJ2-2; a weak D match, TRBD2 (5 bases). The V end was cut by 4 bases, the J end by 7 bases, with 13 bases between. The CDR3 consists of 14 residues. Looked up from germline, CDR1 is MNHEY and CDR2 is SVGAGI. CDR3 nucleotides: TGTGCCAGCAGTTTGTTCGTTCGGGGCGGGGAGCTGTTTTTT. Translating it yields CASSLFVRGGELFF.

The chain joins TRBV14 to TRBJ2-1; TRBD2 matches 7 bases. Per the germline V gene, CDR1 is SGHDN and CDR2 is FVKESK. V trimming: 1 base; J trimming: 2 bases; junction bases outside the gene matches: 2. The CDR3 loop spans 15 amino acids. This chain's CDR3 is CASSQGLAAYNEQFF. The CDR3 bases are TGTGCCAGCAGCCAAGGCCTAGCGGCCTACAATGAGCAGTTCTTC.

The rearrangement links TRBV11-2 to TRBJ1-1; 7 positions agree with TRBD1. J gave up 1 base and V 3 bases, and 5 bases lay outside the gene matches. Germline V CDR1 and CDR2: SGHAT, FQNNGV. The CDR3 covers 15 residues. In nucleotides, the CDR3 is TGTGCCAGCAGCTTCGTGGAGGGGGCGAACACTGAAGCTTTCTTT. Translated, it gives CASSFVEGANTEAFF. Filled out from reference TRBV11-2 and TRBJ1-1, the complete variable domain reads EAGVAQSPRYKIIEKRQSVAFWCNPISGHATLYWYQQILGQGPKLLIQFQNNGVVDDSQLPKDRFSAERLKGVDSTLKIQPAKLEDSAVYLCASSFVEGANTEAFFGQGTRLTVV.

The chain combines TRBV9 with TRBJ2-1, with 9 bases matching TRBD2. Per the germline V gene, CDR1 is SGDLS and CDR2 is YYNGEE. CDR3 length: 14 amino acids. Trimming took 3 bases from V and 4 from J; bases not matched to a gene: 2. This CDR3 reads CASSASGDYNEQFF. In nucleotides, the CDR3 is TGTGCCAGCAGCGCTAGCGGGGATTACAATGAGCAGTTCTTC.

The chain carries TRBV27 and TRBJ2-1; the match to TRBD1 covers 7 bases. The germline CDR1 and CDR2 sequences are MNHEY and SMNVEV (reference sequence). V shed 5 bases and J 3 bases; nucleotides not matched to a gene: 10. The CDR3 runs 16 residues. CDR3 region: CASSPRTGQSYNEQFF. In DNA form, the CDR3 reads TGTGCCAGCAGTCCGAGGACAGGACAAAGCTACAATGAGCAGTTCTTC.

The chain couples TRBV5-8 to TRBJ1-1; the D is unclear. Germline loops: CDR1 SGHTS, CDR2 YDEGEE. V lost 2 bases to trimming and J lost 7 bases, with 15 bases between them. The CDR3 extends over 14 amino acids. CDR3 bases: TGTGCCAGCAGCTTAATAAACAGTCCTTATGAAGCTTTCTTT. Its translation: CASSLINSPYEAFF. The whole variable domain, filled in from reference TRBV5-8 and TRBJ1-1, reads EAGVTQSPTHLIKTRGQQATLRCSPISGHTSVYWYQQALGLGLQFLLWYDEGEERNRGNFPPRFSGRQFPNYSSELNVNALELEDSALYLCASSLINSPYEAFFGQGTRLTVV.

This clone occurred once. The chain recombines TRBV19 with TRBJ1-5, with a weak D call TRBD1 (5 bases). This CDR3 spans 19 amino acids. Deletions cut 6 bases from V and 3 bases from J, with 27 bases between. Germline lookup yields CDR1 LNHDA and CDR2 SQIVND (reference sequence). The CDR3 spells CASSIGEGEQVTFNQPQHF. As DNA, the CDR3 is TGTGCCAGTAGCATCGGGGAGGGAGAACAGGTAACTTTCAATCAGCCCCAGCATTTT.

The chain recombines TRBV19 with TRBJ1-1; D gene uncertain. The germline CDR1 and CDR2 sequences are LNHDA and SQIVND (reference sequence). Trimming removed 3 bases at V and 6 bases at J, with 8 bases between. This CDR3 is 12 amino acids long. Here the CDR3 reads CASSMGSAEAFF. The DNA for the CDR3 is TGTGCCAGTAGTATGGGGTCGGCTGAAGCTTTCTTT.

This chain uses TRBV27 with TRBJ1-1; 9 nucleotides line up with TRBD1. The CDR3 runs 16 residues. After removal of 3 bases from V and 0 bases from J, the junction contained 5 bases not matched to a gene. Germline V CDR1 and CDR2: MNHEY, SMNVEV (reference sequence). The CDR3 spells CASSLSWTGVNTEAFF. Written as DNA, the CDR3 is TGTGCCAGCAGTTTGTCCTGGACAGGGGTGAACACTGAAGCTTTCTTT.

The gene calls are TRBV2 and TRBJ2-7; D might be TRBD1 (5 bases). The CDR3 runs to 13 residues. Trimming removed 7 bases at V and 5 bases at J, with 15 bases between. The V gene's germline CDR1 is SNHLY and CDR2 FYNNEI. The CDR3 bases are TGTGCCAGCATTAGGGGCCTTTTAGACGAGCAGTACTTC. It translates to CASIRGLLDEQYF. Full variable domain (outside the CDR3, taken from reference TRBV2 and TRBJ2-7): EPEVTQTPSHQVTQMGQEVILRCVPISNHLYFYWYRQILGQKVEFLVSFYNNEISEKSEIFDDQFSVERPDGSNFTLKIRSTKLEDSAMYFCASIRGLLDEQYFGPGTRLTVT.

J is TRBJ2-1 and V is TRBV11-2, with D unclear. Per germline, CDR1 SGHAT and CDR2 FQNNGV. This CDR3 contains 11 residues. In nucleotides, the CDR3 is TGTGCGGAACAGCTTCTGAATGAGCAGTTCTTC. Its protein is CAEQLLNEQFF.

The gene calls are TRBV7-3 and TRBJ1-1, with D possibly TRBD1 on 5 matching bases. The CDR3 totals 14 residues. From germline, CDR1 is SGHTA and CDR2 FQGTGA. V was shortened by 5 bases and J by 4 bases, with 14 bases between the two germline ends. The CDR3 spells CASSTTGPGTEAFF. DNA for the CDR3: TGTGCCAGCAGCACTACAGGTCCGGGCACTGAAGCTTTCTTT.

The chain links TRBV27 to TRBJ1-1; D gene uncertain. Germline assignment: CDR1 MNHEY and CDR2 SMNVEV (reference sequence). The CDR3 loop spans 14 amino acids. The V end was cut by 1 base, the J end by 6 bases, with 12 bases between. The CDR3 spells CASSLLSAGSEAFF. Written as DNA, the CDR3 is TGTGCCAGCAGTTTATTGTCAGCAGGTTCTGAAGCTTTCTTT.

This clone has a single count. The CDR3 reads CSVRDGLGEKLFF. CDR3 in DNA: TGCAGCGTCCGTGATGGGCTAGGGGAAAAACTGTTTTTT. The chain carries TRBV29-1 and TRBJ1-4, with D unresolved. Between the trimmed V and J ends, which lost 6 bases and 8 bases, there was a span of 16 bases. CDR3 length: 13 amino acids. Germline V gene lookup returns CDR1 SQVTM and CDR2 ANQGSEA. The whole variable domain, remainder taken from reference TRBV29-1 and TRBJ1-4, is SAVISQKPSRDICQRGTSLTIQCQVDSQVTMMFWYRQQPGQSLTLIATANQGSEATYESGFVIDKFPISRPNLTFSTLTVSNMSPEDSSIYLCSVRDGLGEKLFFGSGTQLSVL.

V gene TRBV19 combines with J gene TRBJ1-2; maybe TRBD1 (6 bases). Germline V lookup: CDR1 LNHDA, CDR2 SQIVND (reference sequence). The CDR3 consists of 16 residues. Trimming pared 5 bases from V and 5 bases from J, leaving 21 bases between. CDR3 coding DNA: TGTGCCAGTAGTGCCCTCGCTCGTACAGGGAGATATGGCTACACCTTC. This codes for CASSALARTGRYGYTF.

J is TRBJ2-7 and V is TRBV19, with 8 bases aligning to TRBD2. Per the germline V gene, CDR1 is LNHDA and CDR2 is SQIVND (reference sequence). This CDR3 spans 15 amino acids. J lost 4 bases, V lost 10 bases, and 15 bases had no gene match. This CDR3 reads CATTPGGTRIYEQYF. The CDR3 DNA follows: TGTGCCACCACCCCCGGCGGGACTAGGATTTACGAGCAGTACTTC.

This chain joins TRBV5-5 and TRBJ1-2; D gene ambiguous. Germline assignment: CDR1 SGHKS and CDR2 YYEKEE (reference sequence). The CDR3 totals 13 residues. Trimming stripped 2 bases from V and 4 bases from J, with 9 bases between. The CDR3 DNA reads TGTGCCAGCAGCTTCGCTCCAGTCTATGGCTACACCTTC. Translation: CASSFAPVYGYTF.

V and J are TRBV5-1 and TRBJ2-1; 15 bases are shared with TRBD2. The trim removed 4 bases at V and 7 bases at J, leaving 9 bases unmatched. The CDR3 sequence is 17 residues long. Germline V gene sequence: CDR1 SGHRS, CDR2 YFSETQ. CDR3 region: CASSHGLAGGLINEQFF. The CDR3 region has the DNA TGCGCCAGCAGCCACGGACTAGCGGGAGGGCTGATAAATGAGCAGTTCTTC. Full variable domain (outside the CDR3, taken from reference TRBV5-1 and TRBJ2-1): KAGVTQTPRYLIKTRGQQVTLSCSPISGHRSVSWYQQTPGQGLQFLFEYFSETQRNKGNFPGRFSGRQFSNSRSEMNVSTLELGDSALYLCASSHGLAGGLINEQFFGPGTRLTVL.

The chain joins TRBV5-6 to TRBJ2-1; tentatively, D is TRBD1 (5 bases). The CDR3 spans 14 residues. Germline V gives CDR1 SGHDT, CDR2 YYEEEE. V shed 3 bases and J shed 9 bases, with 16 bases lying between them. Here the CDR3 reads CASSSADSPGEQFF. In nucleotides, the CDR3 is TGTGCCAGCAGCTCGGCCGACAGTCCTGGTGAGCAGTTCTTC.

The rearrangement uses TRBV13 and TRBJ2-6; TRBD1 matches 7 bases. The CDR3 length is 18 residues. CDR1 PRHDT and CDR2 FYEKMQ come from the germline V gene (reference sequence). J gave up 0 bases and V 5 bases, and 10 bases lay outside the gene matches. In DNA form, the CDR3 reads TGTGCCAGCAGCCCAAATGGACAGGTAATCTCTGGGGCCAACGTCCTGACTTTC. Translating it yields CASSPNGQVISGANVLTF.

The V call is TRBV25-1, the J call TRBJ2-7; possible D gene TRBD1, 5 bases. Looked up from germline, CDR1 is MGHDK and CDR2 is SYGVNS. The V and J ends lost 0 bases and 3 bases respectively, with 6 bases between them. The CDR3 consists of 13 residues. CDR3 in amino acids: CASSEYQGYEQYF. The CDR3 region has the DNA TGTGCCAGCAGTGAATATCAGGGCTACGAGCAGTACTTC.